This T cell receptor (beta chain) is from a study of cytomegalovirus exposure and HLA in healthy donors. Study summary: Unique TCRs from HLA-typed donors, 70 million to 85 million of them, were held in an early data release. Most genotyped donors, around four fifths of more than 300, had Caucasian-associated genetic ancestry. Study-level results: Per a later analysis, about 15,000 TCR beta sequences showed association with HLA alleles at 0.05 false discovery rate. The analysis excluded some indistinguishable V segments, including TRBV6-2 and TRBV6-3.

On this clone: The antigen is not known.

The PCR had 60 Vbeta and 13 Jbeta primers. The method was immunoSEQ multiplex PCR; TCRdb's version includes in-frame clones alone and lacks a portion of them. Found here are fewer than 200,000 clones, 80% of them singletons; the top ten hold just over 4.5%. Germline-derived CDR1 and CDR2 are SGHRS and YFSETQ. Trimming cost V 1 base and J 6 bases, with 16 bases left between them. CDR3 length: 15 residues. The chain couples TRBV5-1 to TRBJ1-2; D may be TRBD1 (5 bases). Sequencing was carried out using PBMCs. The sequence was obtained from a woman aged 50 to 60 in good health and CMV-seropositive. CDR3 region: CASSLFGRTSDGYTF. The CDR3 DNA sequence: TGCGCCAGCAGCTTGTTTGGACGGACAAGCGATGGCTACACCTTC.